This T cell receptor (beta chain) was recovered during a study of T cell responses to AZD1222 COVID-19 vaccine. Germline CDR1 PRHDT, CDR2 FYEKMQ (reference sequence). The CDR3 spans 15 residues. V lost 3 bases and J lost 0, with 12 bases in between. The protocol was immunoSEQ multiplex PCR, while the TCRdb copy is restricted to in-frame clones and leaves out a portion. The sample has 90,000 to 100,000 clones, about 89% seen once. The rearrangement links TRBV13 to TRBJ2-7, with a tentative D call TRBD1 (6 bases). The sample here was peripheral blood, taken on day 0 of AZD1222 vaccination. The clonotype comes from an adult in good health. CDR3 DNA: TGTGCCAGCAGCTTTAGAGGGGGTAGCTCCTACGAGCAGTACTTC. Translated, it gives CASSFRGGSSYEQYF.